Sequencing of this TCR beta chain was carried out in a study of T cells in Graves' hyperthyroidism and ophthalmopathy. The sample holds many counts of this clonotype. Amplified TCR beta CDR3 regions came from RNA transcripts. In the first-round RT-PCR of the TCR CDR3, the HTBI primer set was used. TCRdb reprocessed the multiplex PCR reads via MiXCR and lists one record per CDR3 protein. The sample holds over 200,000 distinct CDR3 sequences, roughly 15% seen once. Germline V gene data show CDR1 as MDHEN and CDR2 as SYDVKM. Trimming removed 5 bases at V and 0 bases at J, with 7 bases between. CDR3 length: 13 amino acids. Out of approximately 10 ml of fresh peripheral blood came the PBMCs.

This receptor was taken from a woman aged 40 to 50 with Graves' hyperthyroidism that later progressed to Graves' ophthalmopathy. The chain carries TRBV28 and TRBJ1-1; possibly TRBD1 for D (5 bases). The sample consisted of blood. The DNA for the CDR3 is TGTGCCAGCAGTAACAGGCTGAACACTGAAGCTTTCTTT. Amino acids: CASSNRLNTEAFF.